This T cell receptor beta chain originates from a study of cytomegalovirus exposure and HLA in healthy donors. This cohort consisted of healthy bone marrow donors. Comments on this clone: What it binds is unknown.

The study, taken as a whole, reports: Immune exposure information available was restricted to CMV serostatus. Specificity of three CMV-associated chains for CMV antigens was verified in vitro. In a later analysis, parvovirus B19, influenza, CMV and Epstein-Barr virus appeared linked to several top co-occurrence clusters.

PCR used 60 Vbeta primers and 13 Jbeta primers. Repertoires were generated with immunoSEQ multiplex PCR, while TCRdb's copy carries only in-frame clones and drops some. The data show around 170,000 clones, more than 70% seen once. The CDR3 sequence is 18 residues long. The germline CDR1 and CDR2 sequences are SGDLS and YYNGEE. Unmatched junction bases numbered 10, after V lost 0 bases and J lost 0 bases. The sample was PBMCs. The rearrangement joins TRBV9 to TRBJ2-3; 7 bases are shared with TRBD2. This TCR was sampled from a boy between 2 and 10 years old in good health and CMV-seronegative. The CDR3 region has the DNA TGTGCCAGCAGCGTAGAGGGACTATGGGTTTCGAGCACAGATACGCAGTATTTT. It yields the protein CASSVEGLWVSSTDTQYF.